This T cell receptor (beta chain) was identified during a study of blood T cell repertoires in COVID-19. Study as a whole: Researchers got acute and convalescent COVID-19 samples from the United States, Italy and Spain.

Germline loops: CDR1 MDHEN, CDR2 SYDVKM. This CDR3 contains 15 residues. The V segment lost 4 bases and the J segment 2 bases; nucleotides outside the gene matches: 6. Clones were sequenced by immunoSEQ multiplex PCR, and TCRdb holds only the in-frame ones, with some missing. The sample contains about 140,000 clones, roughly four fifths of which appear only once. The clonotype was recovered from a woman older than 75 with acute or convalescent COVID-19. The specimen sequenced was peripheral blood. The chain links TRBV28 to TRBJ2-5; 8 positions match TRBD2. CDR3 DNA: TGTGCCAGCAGTTCCCTAAGACTAGCGCAAGAGACCCAGTACTTC. Its protein product is CASSSLRLAQETQYF.